This passage covers 26 T cell receptor beta chains from one sample sequenced in a study of shared clonotypes between healthy human individuals. Libraries were prepared by immunoSEQ multiplex PCR; TCRdb keeps only in-frame clonotypes and omits some of them. The data contain hundreds of thousands of clones, around 79% of them singletons. Sequencing was performed on PBMCs. These receptors came from a middle-aged woman in good health. Some clones in this sample may be carry-over from other donors' samples.

The chain combines TRBV28 with TRBJ1-5; D is ambiguous. The CDR3 sequence is 14 residues long. Germline V CDR1 and CDR2: MDHEN, SYDVKM. V lost 11 bases, J lost 5 bases, and 19 bases lay in between. The CDR3 nucleotides read TGTGCCGCCCAAACCTCCTTAGGCCATCAGCCCCAGCATTTT. The encoded protein is CAAQTSLGHQPQHF.

This sequence joins TRBV7-2 and TRBJ2-3, with D perhaps TRBD1 (6 bases). Germline CDR1 reads SGHTA; CDR2 reads FQGNSA. The CDR3 has 16 residues. V lost 5 bases and J 2 bases, leaving 17 bases between the germline ends. The CDR3 loop is CASSLIPGQNTDTQYF. The CDR3 region has the DNA TGTGCCAGCAGCCTAATCCCCGGACAGAACACAGATACGCAGTATTTT.

V and J are TRBV7-2 and TRBJ2-1; D is unclear. This CDR3 is 12 amino acids long. Germline CDR1 reads SGHTA; CDR2 reads FQGNSA. The ends were cut back, 5 bases at V and 6 bases at J, with 8 bases in the middle. Here the CDR3 reads CASSPHINEQFF. CDR3 bases: TGTGCCAGCAGCCCGCACATCAATGAGCAGTTCTTC.

The chain couples TRBV5-1 to TRBJ2-7, with D unclear. Deletions cut 0 bases from V and 5 bases from J, with 6 bases between. The CDR3 loop spans 12 amino acids. Germline assignment: CDR1 SGHRS and CDR2 YFSETQ. DNA of the CDR3: TGCGCCAGCAGCTTGGACTTTCACGAGCAGTACTTC. It translates to CASSLDFHEQYF.

The J gene is TRBJ1-4, the V gene TRBV7-2; possibly TRBD1 for D (6 bases). Germline values: CDR1 SGHTA, CDR2 FQGNSA. Trimming cost V 5 bases and J 10 bases, with 14 bases left between them. The CDR3 loop spans 13 amino acids. Written as DNA, the CDR3 is TGTGCCAGCAGCGAGGACAGCAAGGGAAAACTGTTTTTT. It encodes CASSEDSKGKLFF.

In its sample, this clone was seen a few times. V is TRBV5-6 and J is TRBJ1-2; no clear D. The CDR3 runs 14 residues. Germline V gives CDR1 SGHDT, CDR2 YYEEEE. Trimming stripped 0 bases from V and 8 bases from J, with 14 bases between. The CDR3: CASSLADLGGGYTF. The CDR3 region has the DNA TGTGCCAGCAGCTTGGCCGATCTTGGAGGGGGCTACACCTTC.

The genes are TRBV2 and TRBJ1-4, with 7 bases identical to TRBD1. CDR1 and CDR2 from the germline V gene are SNHLY and FYNNEI. Trimming cost V 7 bases and J 8 bases; bases outside gene matches: 7. This CDR3 has 13 amino acids. The CDR3 nucleotides are TGTGCCAGCAATTCCGACAGGGTCGAAAAACTGTTTTTT. This sequence encodes CASNSDRVEKLFF.

V and J are TRBV11-2 and TRBJ1-1; a possible D gene is TRBD1 (5 bases). Trimming took off 1 base at V and 4 bases at J, with 13 bases between the two ends. The CDR3 extends over 15 amino acids. In germline, CDR1 is SGHAT, CDR2 FQNNGV. The CDR3 protein is CASSLGTRVLTEAFF. The CDR3 nucleotides read TGTGCCAGCAGCTTAGGGACCAGGGTTCTCACTGAAGCTTTCTTT.

This clone was observed a handful of times. The V gene is TRBV5-8, the J gene TRBJ1-3; D uncertain. Germline loops: CDR1 SGHTS, CDR2 YDEGEE. Trimming stripped 2 bases from V and 0 bases from J, with 9 bases between. The CDR3 runs 15 residues. For the CDR3, the DNA is TGTGCCAGCAGCTTTCAAGGCCACTCTGGAAACACCATATATTTT. It specifies CASSFQGHSGNTIYF.

On this clone itself: Additional DNA sequences in this sample encode the identical CDR3. The gene calls are TRBV19 and TRBJ2-3, with D uncertain. V lost 8 bases, J lost 5 bases, and 23 bases lay in between. This CDR3 contains 16 residues. CDR1 is LNHDA and CDR2 is SQIVND in the germline V gene (reference sequence). Written as DNA, the CDR3 is TGTGCCAGTTCCCCCATTAGCTCATTTCCTGGAGATACGCAGTATTTT. Translated: CASSPISSFPGDTQYF.

The chain combines TRBV15 with TRBJ2-3; D is unresolved. Per the germline V gene, CDR1 is LNHNV and CDR2 is YYDKDF (reference sequence). V lost 0 bases and J lost 2, with 15 bases in between. This CDR3 contains 17 residues. DNA of the CDR3: TGTGCCACCAGCAGAGATCGGCTTTCCTTCAACACAGATACGCAGTATTTT. Its protein is CATSRDRLSFNTDTQYF.

Only a few counts were recorded for this clone. The chain recombines TRBV4-1 with TRBJ2-1, with 14 bases matching TRBD2. After removal of 0 bases from V and 7 bases from J, the junction contained 11 bases not matched to a gene. Looked up from germline, CDR1 is MGHRA and CDR2 is YSYEKL. The CDR3 runs to 19 residues. The CDR3 sequence is CASSQETSGRALGWNEQFF. Here the CDR3 DNA reads TGCGCCAGCAGCCAAGAGACTAGCGGGAGGGCCCTAGGATGGAATGAGCAGTTCTTC.

The genes are TRBV15 and TRBJ1-5; D might be TRBD1 (6 bases). The CDR3 covers 16 residues. Germline lookup yields CDR1 LNHNV and CDR2 YYDKDF (reference sequence). Trimming took 7 bases from V and 2 from J, leaving 18 bases between them. CDR3 amino acids: CATTPERGAGNQPQHF. The CDR3 DNA reads TGTGCCACCACCCCTGAGAGGGGGGCAGGCAATCAGCCCCAGCATTTT. The full variable domain, rest sourced from reference TRBV15 and TRBJ1-5, is DAMVIQNPRYQVTQFGKPVTLSCSQTLNHNVMYWYQQKSSQAPKLLFHYYDKDFNNEADTPDNFQSRRPNTSFCFLDIRSPGLGDTAMYLCATTPERGAGNQPQHFGDGTRLSIL.

This clone was observed a few times. This sequence joins TRBV5-1 and TRBJ2-2, with 7 bases fitting TRBD2. Germline values: CDR1 SGHRS, CDR2 YFSETQ. The CDR3 extends over 16 amino acids. J was trimmed by 1 base and V by 4 bases; bases with no gene match: 7. The CDR3 DNA reads as TGCGCCAGCAGCACAAGTTCGGGAGGGAACACCGGGGAGCTGTTTTTT. Translated, it gives CASSTSSGGNTGELFF.

There are many counts of this clone. Other nucleotide sequences from this sample produce the same CDR3. The chain has TRBV27 and TRBJ2-1; no clear D gene. The V gene lost 2 bases and the J gene lost 3 bases, with 11 bases spanning the gap. Germline assignment: CDR1 MNHEY and CDR2 SMNVEV (reference sequence). The CDR3 sequence is 15 residues long. The CDR3 is CASSLGNYHYNEQFF. The CDR3 DNA is TGTGCCAGCAGTTTAGGGAACTACCACTACAATGAGCAGTTCTTC.

The gene calls are TRBV10-3 and TRBJ2-7; D is unclear. With 5 bases removed from V and 0 bases from J, the gap between germline ends came to 14 bases. This CDR3 contains 15 residues. Germline V CDR1 and CDR2: ENHRY, SYGVKD. CDR3 sequence (DNA): TGTGCCATCAGTTTAGGACCGAGATACTCCTACGAGCAGTACTTC. This sequence encodes CAISLGPRYSYEQYF.

The V call is TRBV7-2, the J call TRBJ1-1; D possibly corresponds to TRBD1 (5 bases). This CDR3 contains 12 residues. Germline CDR1 reads SGHTA; CDR2 reads FQGNSA. V was cut by 3 bases and J by 10 bases, with 12 bases left in between. The chain's CDR3 is CASSFDGARAFF. In DNA, the CDR3 is TGTGCCAGCAGCTTCGACGGGGCTCGAGCTTTCTTT.

This chain's CDR3 is CASSYSRTYGYTF. The CDR3 DNA reads TGTGCCAGCAGTTACTCCCGGACCTATGGCTACACCTTC. V is TRBV6-6 and J is TRBJ1-2; no clear D. Trimming removed 0 bases from V and 4 bases from J, with 6 bases in between. The CDR3 loop spans 13 amino acids. Per germline, CDR1 MNHNY and CDR2 SVGAGI (reference sequence).

The chain joins TRBV7-9 to TRBJ1-2; possible D gene TRBD1, 6 bases. Trimming removed 8 bases from V and 4 bases from J, with 20 bases in between. The germline gives CDR1 SEHNR, CDR2 FQNEAQ (reference sequence). There are 15 residues in the CDR3. CDR3 nucleotide sequence: TGTGCCAGCGCAACCGCAGGGGCCGAAGGCTATGGCTACACCTTC. This codes for CASATAGAEGYGYTF.

The V gene is TRBV19, the J gene TRBJ1-5; 10 positions agree with TRBD1. The V and J ends lost 5 bases and 2 bases, in that order; junction bases with no gene match: 9. The germline CDR1 and CDR2 sequences are LNHDA and SQIVND (reference sequence). CDR3 length equals 17 residues. The CDR3 is CASSSPGTGDGNQPQHF. The CDR3 bases are TGTGCCAGTAGTTCACCCGGGACAGGGGACGGCAATCAGCCCCAGCATTTT.

This clone was seen many times. This chain connects TRBV6-1 to TRBJ2-1; D is unclear. Trimming removed 0 bases from V and 1 base from J, with 10 bases in between. Germline values: CDR1 MNHNS, CDR2 SASEGT. This CDR3 has 16 amino acids. The CDR3 DNA reads TGTGCCAGCAGTGAAGCGTCGGGCGGTTCCTACAATGAGCAGTTCTTC. Translated: CASSEASGGSYNEQFF.

This clone is categorized as large. Other DNA sequences in the same sample also yield this CDR3. The CDR3 is CSVVLTRGGIEAFF. DNA for the CDR3: TGCAGCGTTGTCCTAACCCGGGGTGGGATTGAAGCTTTCTTT. The chain is built from TRBV29-1 and TRBJ1-1; D not resolved. Germline values: CDR1 SQVTM, CDR2 ANQGSEA. The CDR3 length is 14 residues. V lost 4 bases to trimming and J lost 7 bases, with 19 bases between them.

This clone was observed many times. The chain joins TRBV6-1 to TRBJ1-2; no definite D call. From germline, CDR1 is MNHNS and CDR2 SASEGT. This CDR3 contains 15 residues. V shed 4 bases and J shed 0 bases, with 12 bases lying between them. CDR3: CASSVTTNSNYGYTF. CDR3 DNA sequence: TGTGCCAGCAGTGTAACGACAAATTCTAACTATGGCTACACCTTC.

This clone showed up just a few times. V gene TRBV9 combines with J gene TRBJ1-1; 9 positions match TRBD1. Per germline, CDR1 SGDLS and CDR2 YYNGEE. This CDR3 spans 18 amino acids. V lost 5 bases to trimming and J lost 0 bases; unmatched junction nucleotides: 14. CDR3 DNA sequence: TGTGCCAGCAGTCCAACGGGACAGGGTAGGGGAGTGAACACTGAAGCTTTCTTT. This encodes CASSPTGQGRGVNTEAFF.

This rearrangement joins TRBV9 to TRBJ2-3, with TRBD1 matching over 10 bases. From germline, CDR1 is SGDLS and CDR2 YYNGEE. The CDR3 is made up of 16 amino acids. V dropped 4 bases and J dropped 4; count of bases not matched to a gene: 9. In DNA form, the CDR3 reads TGTGCCAGCAGCTTAAGGACAGGGGGGAACGCAGATACGCAGTATTTT. It codes for CASSLRTGGNADTQYF.

The chain combines TRBV30 with TRBJ2-3; D possibly corresponds to TRBD1 (6 bases). V shed 2 bases and J shed 9 bases, with 18 bases lying between them. Looked up from germline, CDR1 is GTSNPN and CDR2 is SVGIG (reference sequence). The CDR3 runs to 14 residues. As DNA, the CDR3 is TGTGCCTGGAGTCCGGACAGTTTACAGATAACGCAGTATTTT. This codes for CAWSPDSLQITQYF.